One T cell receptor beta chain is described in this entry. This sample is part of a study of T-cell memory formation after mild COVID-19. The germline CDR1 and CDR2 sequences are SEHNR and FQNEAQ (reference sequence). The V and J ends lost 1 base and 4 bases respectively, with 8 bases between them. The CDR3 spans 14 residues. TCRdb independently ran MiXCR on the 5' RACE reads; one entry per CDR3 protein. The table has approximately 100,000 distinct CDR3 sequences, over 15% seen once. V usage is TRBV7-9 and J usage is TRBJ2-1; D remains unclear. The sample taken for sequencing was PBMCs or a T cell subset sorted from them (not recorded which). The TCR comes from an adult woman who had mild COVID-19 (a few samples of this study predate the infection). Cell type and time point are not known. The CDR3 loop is CASSLDFGYNEQFF. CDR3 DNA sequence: TGTGCCAGCAGCTTAGACTTCGGTTACAATGAGCAGTTCTTC.